This T cell receptor beta chain comes out of a study of blood T cell repertoires in COVID-19. About the research overall: In each case, the material was cDNA or gDNA derived from T cells, B-cell-depleted T cells, or PBMCs.

Measured with immunoSEQ multiplex PCR; TCRdb has only the in-frame clones, and not every one. The profile covers 50,000 to 75,000 clones, with 87% appearing a single time and 4.5% to 5.5% taken by the ten largest. Deletions cut 1 base from V and 4 bases from J, with 8 bases between. Germline-derived CDR1 and CDR2 are SGHAT and FQNNGV. The CDR3 is 14 residues long. In the case of this clone: Other DNA sequences within the sample encode an identical CDR3.

The genes are TRBV11-2 and TRBJ1-5; TRBD1 might be the D (5 bases). The specimen was peripheral blood. The clonotype comes from a man of 80 years or more in a cohort sampled during active COVID-19. The CDR3 DNA is TGTGCCAGCAGCTTAGCGGGGGGGAATCAGCCCCAGCATTTT. It codes for CASSLAGGNQPQHF. Filled out from reference TRBV11-2 and TRBJ1-5, the complete variable domain reads EAGVAQSPRYKIIEKRQSVAFWCNPISGHATLYWYQQILGQGPKLLIQFQNNGVVDDSQLPKDRFSAERLKGVDSTLKIQPAKLEDSAVYLCASSLAGGNQPQHFGDGTRLSIL.